This is a list of T cell receptor beta chains from one sample in a study of blood T cell repertoires in COVID-19. TCRdb's copy holds only in-frame clones and misses some; the assay was immunoSEQ multiplex PCR. This sample yields 250,000 to 350,000 clones, of which about 91% are seen a single time; approximately 6.6% belongs to the top ten. The material sequenced was peripheral blood. The source is a woman under 40 who had recovered from COVID-19. Both conserved end residues are part of each CDR3. Each record gives: J gene, clone size, V gene, D gene, CDR3 protein, CDR3 DNA. D genes are given only for firm matches. Clone size is not always given. Where it is, it says once, few, many or a class for expanded clones.

TRBJ1-3,NA,TRBV6-2/TRBV6-3,NA,CASSYSIGDSGNTIYF,TGTGCCAGCAGTTACTCGATCGGGGACTCTGGAAACACCATATATTTT
TRBJ1-4,NA,TRBV28,NA,CASSFHRAEGTNEKLFF,TGTGCCAGCAGTTTTCATAGGGCCGAGGGAACTAATGAAAAACTGTTTTTT
TRBJ1-1,NA,TRBV7-2,NA,CASSLSGGRAFF,TGTGCCAGCAGCTTAAGCGGGGGGCGGGCTTTCTTT
TRBJ2-2,NA,TRBV30,NA,CAWTQQNTGELFF,TGTGCCTGGACTCAACAGAACACCGGGGAGCTGTTTTTT
TRBJ1-2,few,TRBV6-5,NA,CASKGGYGYTF,TGTGCCAGCAAAGGGGGCTATGGCTACACCTTC
TRBJ2-5,NA,TRBV7-3,TRBD2,CASSLGLAGRETQYF,TGTGCCAGCAGCTTAGGCCTAGCGGGACGAGAGACCCAGTACTTC
TRBJ1-1,NA,TRBV7-9,TRBD1,CASSLVDRGYTEAFF,TGTGCCAGCAGCTTAGTTGACAGGGGGTACACTGAAGCTTTCTTT
TRBJ2-3,NA,TRBV28,TRBD2,CASSSPGLITDTQYF,TGTGCCAGCAGTTCGCCGGGACTAATCACAGATACGCAGTATTTT
TRBJ2-7,NA,TRBV6-6,TRBD1,CASSWTGFYEQYF,TGTGCCAGCAGTTGGACAGGGTTCTACGAGCAGTACTTC
TRBJ1-3,NA,TRBV10-2,NA,CASSADGFSGNTIYF,TGCGCCAGCAGCGCAGACGGGTTCTCTGGAAACACCATATATTTT
TRBJ1-1,NA,TRBV28,NA,CASKNSFGLGVRTEAFF,TGTGCCAGCAAGAACTCATTTGGCTTAGGGGTAAGGACTGAAGCTTTCTTT
TRBJ2-2,NA,TRBV6-5,TRBD2,CASSRAGVNTGELFF,TGTGCCAGCAGCCGAGCGGGAGTGAACACCGGGGAGCTGTTTTTT
TRBJ1-5,few,TRBV7-9,TRBD1,CASSRSPSGGPNQPQHF,TGTGCCAGCAGCCGCTCCCCCTCAGGGGGCCCCAATCAGCCCCAGCATTTT
TRBJ2-3,NA,TRBV7-3,TRBD1,CASSSGQAPALPSDTQYF,TGTGCCAGCAGCTCGGGACAGGCACCCGCGCTACCTTCAGATACGCAGTATTTT
TRBJ1-3,few,TRBV19,TRBD1,CASIPTGGGGNTIYF,TGTGCCAGTATCCCCACAGGGGGTGGTGGAAACACCATATATTTT
TRBJ2-1,once,TRBV5-1,NA,CASSPGQISYNEQFF,TGCGCCAGCAGCCCTGGACAGATCTCCTACAATGAGCAGTTCTTC
TRBJ2-2,NA,TRBV19,TRBD1,CVSGQGVRGELFF,TGTGTCTCGGGACAGGGGGTGCGCGGGGAGCTGTTTTTT
TRBJ2-5,NA,TRBV7-9,NA,CASSLEWSEETQYF,TGTGCCAGCAGCTTAGAGTGGTCGGAAGAGACCCAGTACTTC
TRBJ2-4,once,TRBV5-6,TRBD2,CASSLVQLAEIQYF,TGTGCCAGCAGCTTGGTTCAACTAGCGGAGATTCAGTACTTC
TRBJ2-1,NA,TRBV6-5,NA,CASNQGNNEQFF,TGTGCCAGCAACCAGGGAAACAATGAGCAGTTCTTC
TRBJ1-5,NA,TRBV9,TRBD1,CASSPDRSNQPQHF,TGTGCCAGCAGCCCGGACAGGTCCAATCAGCCCCAGCATTTT
TRBJ2-1,NA,TRBV20-1,NA,CSASPAGSYNEQFF,TGCAGTGCTAGTCCCGCAGGTTCCTACAATGAGCAGTTCTTC
TRBJ2-7,once,TRBV12-3/TRBV12-4,NA,CASSFHHEQYF,TGTGCCAGCAGTTTCCATCACGAGCAGTACTTC
TRBJ1-2,NA,TRBV28,TRBD1,CASSFAGTGSNYGYTF,TGTGCCAGCAGTTTTGCAGGGACAGGGTCTAACTATGGCTACACCTTC
TRBJ1-5,NA,TRBV28,NA,CASRNRVQPQHF,TGTGCCAGCAGGAACAGGGTCCAGCCCCAGCATTTT
TRBJ1-5,NA,TRBV7-2,NA,CASSLGPRGGSNQPQHF,TGTGCCAGCAGCTTAGGGCCCAGAGGAGGAAGCAATCAGCCCCAGCATTTT
TRBJ2-3,NA,TRBV2,TRBD2,CASGRLAGGVDTQYF,TGTGCCAGCGGCCGACTAGCGGGGGGGGTAGATACGCAGTATTTT
TRBJ2-7,NA,TRBV7-9,NA,CASSLGRANEQYF,TGTGCCAGCAGCTTAGGCAGGGCTAACGAGCAGTACTTC
TRBJ1-4,NA,TRBV6-1,NA,CASSEEGQGLTNEKLFF,TGTGCCAGCAGTGAAGAGGGGCAGGGGCTCACTAATGAAAAACTGTTTTTT
TRBJ2-3,NA,TRBV27,TRBD2,CASSSNPPGGGTDTQYF,TGTGCCAGCAGTTCCAATCCCCCGGGGGGGGGCACAGATACGCAGTATTTT
TRBJ1-1,NA,TRBV7-2,NA,CASSPFGEGTEAFF,TGTGCCAGCAGCCCCTTTGGGGAGGGCACTGAAGCTTTCTTT
TRBJ1-4,NA,TRBV28,TRBD1,CASSQTGEGNEKLFF,TGTGCCAGCAGCCAGACAGGGGAGGGTAATGAAAAACTGTTTTTT
TRBJ1-6,NA,TRBV25-1,NA,CASSEWARNSPLHF,TGTGCCAGCAGTGAATGGGCCCGTAATTCACCCCTCCACTTT
TRBJ1-1,NA,TRBV7-3,NA,CASSPVVNTEAFF,TGTGCCAGCAGCCCCGTCGTGAACACTGAAGCTTTCTTT
TRBJ2-2,NA,TRBV7-9,TRBD1,CASSLATQGETGELFF,TGTGCCAGCAGCTTAGCGACACAGGGGGAAACCGGGGAGCTGTTTTTT
TRBJ1-2,NA,TRBV28,NA,CASSLGALDNYGYTF,TGTGCCAGCAGTTTGGGGGCTTTGGATAACTATGGCTACACCTTC
TRBJ2-1,NA,TRBV7-2,TRBD2,CASSLGLGSGEQFF,TGTGCCAGCAGCTTGGGACTAGGGTCTGGTGAGCAGTTCTTC
TRBJ2-5,few,TRBV2,TRBD2,CASSPLGLAGGQYF,TGTGCCAGCAGCCCCCTCGGGCTAGCGGGGGGTCAGTACTTC
TRBJ2-1,NA,TRBV4-2,TRBD2,CASSHTSGGTNEQFF,TGTGCCAGCAGCCATACTAGCGGGGGGACCAATGAGCAGTTCTTC
TRBJ1-1,once,TRBV5-1,TRBD1,CASSPGQGARNTEAFF,TGCGCCAGCAGCCCTGGACAGGGGGCAAGGAACACTGAAGCTTTCTTT
TRBJ2-7,NA,TRBV27,NA,CASRPNGNYEQYF,TGTGCCAGCAGACCAAACGGGAACTACGAGCAGTACTTC
TRBJ1-1,NA,TRBV2,TRBD1,CASSEALDTGGRNTEAFF,TGTGCCAGCAGTGAAGCGCTTGACACAGGGGGTAGGAACACTGAAGCTTTCTTT